The 5 T cell receptor beta chains in this list originate from one sample, sequenced in a study of response to subunit inactivated influenza vaccine. One entry per CDR3 protein results from TCRdb running MiXCR on the RT-PCR reads. The sample has 540,000 or so distinct CDR3 sequences, approximately 12% seen once; the top ten hold roughly 13%. Source: PBMCs from blood, taken roughly 46 days after vaccination. The receptors stem from a man over 45 who received an inactivated influenza vaccine.

This clonotype has just a few counts. The CDR3 spells CASSSGFRRRSDQPQHF. The CDR3 DNA sequence: TGTGCCAGCAGTTCTGGATTTCGTCGGAGGTCGGATCAGCCCCAGCATTTT. The chain carries TRBV27 and TRBJ1-5; D is uncertain. The CDR3 consists of 17 residues. Germline values: CDR1 MNHEY, CDR2 SMNVEV (reference sequence). V lost 4 bases to trimming and J lost 5 bases, with 21 bases between them.

This clonotype was counted at least ten times. The CDR3 DNA follows: TGTGCCACCAGTGACCCAGTCGGAAGTAGCGGGGGAGAGGATACGCAGTATTTT. Encoded protein: CATSDPVGSSGGEDTQYF. This chain connects TRBV24-1 to TRBJ2-3, with 9 nucleotides matching TRBD2. Looked up from germline, CDR1 is KGHDR and CDR2 is SFDVKD. This CDR3 has 18 residues. V was pared by 4 bases and J by 6 bases, with 16 bases of the junction left unmatched.

This clonotype was seen a handful of times. The gene calls are TRBV5-1 and TRBJ2-1; 7 nucleotides match TRBD1. CDR3 length equals 14 residues. Germline CDR1 reads SGHRS; CDR2 reads YFSETQ. The V gene end was trimmed by 4 bases and the J gene end by 10 bases; junction bases not matched to a gene: 11. This chain's CDR3 is CASSDITGVTEQFF. The CDR3 DNA is TGCGCCAGCAGCGACATTACAGGGGTTACAGAGCAGTTCTTC.

This clonotype has just a few counts. This chain joins TRBV5-5 and TRBJ2-1, with no clear D. Germline CDR1 is SGHKS and CDR2 is YYEKEE (reference sequence). The ends were cut back, 2 bases at V and 6 bases at J, with 6 bases in the middle. The length of the CDR3 is 12 residues. CDR3 protein: CASSFTGNEQFF. Here the CDR3 DNA reads TGTGCCAGCAGCTTCACGGGCAATGAGCAGTTCTTC. Looking up the rest from reference TRBV5-5 and TRBJ2-1 gives the full variable domain: DAGVTQSPTHLIKTRGQQVTLRCSPISGHKSVSWYQQVLGQGPQFIFQYYEKEERGRGNFPDRFSARQFPNYSSELNVNALLLGDSALYLCASSFTGNEQFFGPGTRLTVL.

The chain employs TRBV7-2 and TRBJ2-3; possible D gene TRBD2, 6 bases. The CDR3 covers 12 residues. Germline V gene lookup returns CDR1 SGHTA and CDR2 FQGNSA. V was clipped by 11 bases and J by 4 bases, with 13 bases between them. The CDR3 DNA follows: TGTGCCCCCGGATTAGCGGCAGATACGCAGTATTTT. Its translation: CAPGLAADTQYF.